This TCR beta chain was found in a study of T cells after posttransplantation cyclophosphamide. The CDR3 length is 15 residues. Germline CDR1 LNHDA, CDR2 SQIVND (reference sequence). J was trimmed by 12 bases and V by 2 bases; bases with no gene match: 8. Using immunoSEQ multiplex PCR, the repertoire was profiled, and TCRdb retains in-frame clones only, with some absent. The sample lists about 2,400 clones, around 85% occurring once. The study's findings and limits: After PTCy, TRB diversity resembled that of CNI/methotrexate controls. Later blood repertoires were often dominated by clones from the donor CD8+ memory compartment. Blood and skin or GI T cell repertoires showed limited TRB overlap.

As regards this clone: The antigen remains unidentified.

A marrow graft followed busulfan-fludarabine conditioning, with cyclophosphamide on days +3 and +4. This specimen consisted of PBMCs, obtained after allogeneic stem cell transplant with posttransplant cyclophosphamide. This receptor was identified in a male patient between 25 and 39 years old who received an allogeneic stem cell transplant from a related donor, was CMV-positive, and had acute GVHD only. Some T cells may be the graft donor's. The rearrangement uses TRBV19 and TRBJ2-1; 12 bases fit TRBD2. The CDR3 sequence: CASSITSGGPHGQFF. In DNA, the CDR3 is TGTGCCAGTAGTATAACTAGCGGGGGGCCCCACGGGCAGTTCTTC.